Following are 5 T cell receptor beta chains from one sample sequenced in a study of T cells after yellow fever vaccination. TCRdb redid the calling of the 5' RACE reads with MiXCR, one entry per CDR3 protein. The table records 310,000 or so distinct CDR3 sequences, around 3.6% of them present only once. Sample: PBMCs, taken on the day of the yellow fever booster vaccination. These receptors were collected from a man between 18 and 35 years old who received the YFV17D yellow fever vaccine.

This clonotype was seen ten or more times. The V call is TRBV7-9, the J call TRBJ2-7; 8 nucleotides match TRBD1. Germline V lookup: CDR1 SEHNR, CDR2 FQNEAQ (reference sequence). The CDR3 consists of 12 residues. V trimming: 3 bases; J trimming: 6 bases; junction bases outside the gene matches: 1. CDR3 sequence reads: CASSLTGVEQYV. The CDR3 DNA sequence: TGTGCCAGCAGCTTGACAGGGGTCGAGCAGTACGTC.

This clonotype has ten or more counts. The chain couples TRBV5-6 to TRBJ2-3; 7 bases agree with TRBD1. Germline V CDR1 and CDR2: SGHDT, YYEEEE. V lost 5 bases and J lost 3; bases outside the gene matches: 3. This CDR3 is 13 amino acids long. In DNA form, the CDR3 reads TGTGCCAGCAGAACAGGGGAAACAGATACGCAGTATTTT. Translated: CASRTGETDTQYF. Full variable domain (rest looked up from reference TRBV5-6 and TRBJ2-3): DAGVTQSPTHLIKTRGQQVTLRCSPKSGHDTVSWYQQALGQGPQFIFQYYEEEERQRGNFPDRFSGHQFPNYSSELNVNALLLGDSALYLCASRTGETDTQYFGPGTRLTVL.

There are many counts of this clonotype. The chain joins TRBV5-6 to TRBJ2-7; D unclear. The CDR3 extends over 13 amino acids. Germline V gene lookup returns CDR1 SGHDT and CDR2 YYEEEE. Trimming removed 0 bases at V and 7 bases at J, with 11 bases between. The CDR3 coding sequence is TGTGCCAGCAGCTTGGGTCCGAAGAGGGAGCAGTACGTC. It translates to CASSLGPKREQYV.

This clonotype was recorded at least ten times. The CDR3 here is CASGFPRGSTDTQYF. The CDR3 nucleotides are TGTGCTAGTGGTTTCCCCCGGGGGAGCACAGATACGCAGTATTTT. The V and J genes are TRBV12-5 and TRBJ2-3; D is possibly TRBD2 (6 bases). This CDR3 is built from 15 residues. The germline CDR1 and CDR2 sequences are LGHNT and FRNRAP. The germline V and J ends were trimmed by 3 bases and 0 bases, with 10 bases remaining between them.

This clonotype was found many times. This CDR3 reads CASSLARGELRDTEAFF. CDR3 DNA: TGCGCCAGCAGCTTGGCCAGGGGCGAATTGCGGGACACTGAAGCTTTCTTT. V and J are TRBV5-1 and TRBJ1-1, with D maybe TRBD1 (6 bases). The germline V gene has CDR1 SGHRS and CDR2 YFSETQ. The length of the CDR3 is 17 residues. The V and J ends lost 0 bases and 3 bases respectively, with 18 bases between them.